This T cell receptor (beta chain) was found in a study of beta chain features in type 1 diabetes. Trimming cost V 5 bases and J 6 bases, with 7 bases left between them. The CDR3 sequence is 11 residues long. Germline CDR1 reads SGHTA; CDR2 reads FQGTGA. The entirety of the isolated RNA underwent reverse transcription, so expressed TCRB transcripts were sequenced. Sequencing used immunoSEQ multiplex PCR; TCRdb keeps in-frame clones, though not all of them. The repertoire has roughly 290,000 clones, 7% to 9% of them found once; the top ten carry more than 0.9%. The receptor's source is a woman younger than 35 in good health. This chain joins TRBV7-3 and TRBJ1-2; D remains unclear. Sequenced material: central memory CD4+ T cells from blood. The CDR3 reads CASSVHHGYTF. In DNA, the CDR3 is TGTGCCAGCAGCGTACACCATGGCTACACCTTC. The variable domain in full, with the rest retrieved from reference TRBV7-3 and TRBJ1-2, is GAGVSQTPSNKVTEKGKYVELRCDPISGHTALYWYRQSLGQGPEFLIYFQGTGAADDSGLPNDRFFAVRPEGSVSTLKIQRTERGDSAVYLCASSVHHGYTFGSGTRLTVV.